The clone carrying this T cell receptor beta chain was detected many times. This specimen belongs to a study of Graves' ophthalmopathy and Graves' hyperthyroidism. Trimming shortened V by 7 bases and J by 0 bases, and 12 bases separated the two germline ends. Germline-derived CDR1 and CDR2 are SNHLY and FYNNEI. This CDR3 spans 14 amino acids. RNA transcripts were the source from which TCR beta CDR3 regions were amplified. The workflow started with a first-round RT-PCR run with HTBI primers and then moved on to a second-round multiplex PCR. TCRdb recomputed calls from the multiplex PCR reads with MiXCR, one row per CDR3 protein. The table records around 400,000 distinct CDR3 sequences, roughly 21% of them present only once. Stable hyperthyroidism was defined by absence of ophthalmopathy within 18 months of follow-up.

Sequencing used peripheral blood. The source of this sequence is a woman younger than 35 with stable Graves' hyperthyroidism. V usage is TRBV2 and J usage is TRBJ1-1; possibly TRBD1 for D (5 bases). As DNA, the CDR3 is TGTGCCAGCATTAGACAGTCCATGAACACTGAAGCTTTCTTT. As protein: CASIRQSMNTEAFF. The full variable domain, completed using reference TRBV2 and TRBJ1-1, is EPEVTQTPSHQVTQMGQEVILRCVPISNHLYFYWYRQILGQKVEFLVSFYNNEISEKSEIFDDQFSVERPDGSNFTLKIRSTKLEDSAMYFCASIRQSMNTEAFFGQGTRLTVV.